This record concerns one T cell receptor (beta chain) sequence. PCR primers comprised 60 Vbeta and 13 Jbeta primers. TCRdb keeps only in-frame clones here, not all; method: immunoSEQ multiplex PCR. The sample comprises about 94,000 clones, less than 10% of which are singletons, and roughly 2% rests with the top ten. This sample stems from a study of cytomegalovirus exposure and HLA in healthy donors. This CDR3 is built from 15 residues. Germline V gene sequence: CDR1 GTSNPN, CDR2 SVGIG (reference sequence). The V end was cut by 0 bases, the J end by 2 bases, with 8 bases between. This cohort consisted of healthy bone marrow donors.

The sequencing sample was made of PBMCs. The chain uses TRBV30 and TRBJ2-6, with D tentatively TRBD2 (6 bases). The origin of this receptor is a man between 45 and 60 years old in good health and CMV-seronegative. In DNA form, the CDR3 reads TGTGCCTGGAGTGTATGGGGGGCTGGGGCCAACGTCCTGACTTTC. Its translation: CAWSVWGAGANVLTF.